Listed below are T cell receptor beta chains from one sample, sequenced in a study of T cell repertoires in cytomegalovirus infection. TCRdb processed the reads anew with MiXCR; each CDR3 protein has one entry. The sample lists hundreds of thousands of distinct CDR3 sequences; approximately 33% were seen once. No antigens are known for them. The source was cultured PBMCs, collected from culture after CMV antigen stimulation. The source is a human donor in good health (CMV status not recorded). Some clones in this sample may be carry-over from other donors' samples. CDR3s include the opening cysteine and the closing phenylalanine or tryptophan. The order of the fields is J gene, D gene, V gene, clone size, CDR3 protein, CDR3 DNA. The D gene is left open where the match is weak. The size entry is marked missing in some rows and otherwise reads once, few, many or a size class.

j_call: TRBJ2-3; d_call: TRBD2; v_call: TRBV5-4; clone_size: few; cdr3_aa: CASSGAGASDTQYF; cdr3_nt: TGTGCCAGCAGCGGAGCGGGAGCTTCAGATACGCAGTATTTT
j_call: TRBJ2-7; d_call: NA; v_call: TRBV7-9; clone_size: NA; cdr3_aa: CASSLVGTDSYEQYF; cdr3_nt: TGTGCCAGCAGCTTAGTTGGGACGGACTCCTACGAGCAGTACTTC
j_call: TRBJ2-1; d_call: TRBD1; v_call: TRBV28; clone_size: once; cdr3_aa: CASSPVSQGVRYKEQFF; cdr3_nt: TGTGCCAGCAGTCCAGTCTCGCAGGGGGTGCGGTACAAGGAGCAGTTCTTT
j_call: TRBJ1-3; d_call: NA; v_call: TRBV7-9; clone_size: NA; cdr3_aa: CASSLVRDAGNTIYF; cdr3_nt: TGTGCCAGCAGCTTGGTGAGAGACGCTGGAAACACCATATATTTT
j_call: TRBJ2-3; d_call: NA; v_call: TRBV19; clone_size: few; cdr3_aa: CASSIGSGVGTDTQYF; cdr3_nt: TGTGCCAGTAGTATAGGTAGTGGGGTCGGGACAGATACGCAGTATTTT
j_call: TRBJ1-3; d_call: TRBD1; v_call: TRBV6-1; clone_size: NA; cdr3_aa: CASSRDRGNTIYF; cdr3_nt: TGTGCCAGCAGTAGGGACAGGGGAAACACCATATATTTT
j_call: TRBJ2-1; d_call: TRBD2; v_call: TRBV10-3; clone_size: few; cdr3_aa: CAISDQPTSPGLNEQFF; cdr3_nt: TGTGCCATCAGTGATCAGCCGACTAGCCCGGGGCTCAATGAGCAGTTCTTC
j_call: TRBJ2-1; d_call: TRBD2; v_call: TRBV12-3/TRBV12-4; clone_size: NA; cdr3_aa: CASSRVLAGGSSYNEQFF; cdr3_nt: TGTGCCAGTTCGCGAGTTCTAGCGGGAGGGAGCTCCTACAATGAGCAGTTCTTC
j_call: TRBJ2-5; d_call: NA; v_call: TRBV7-9; clone_size: few; cdr3_aa: CASAGLASLEETQYF; cdr3_nt: TGTGCCAGCGCGGGCCTAGCGTCGCTTGAAGAGACCCAGTACTTC
j_call: TRBJ1-6; d_call: TRBD1; v_call: TRBV7-8; clone_size: few; cdr3_aa: CASSPLGQGSPLHF; cdr3_nt: TGTGCCAGCAGCCCTCTGGGACAGGGATCACCCCTCCACTTT
j_call: TRBJ1-2; d_call: TRBD1; v_call: TRBV5-1; clone_size: NA; cdr3_aa: CASSVGTVANYGYTF; cdr3_nt: TGCGCCAGCAGCGTCGGGACAGTAGCTAACTATGGCTACACCTTC
j_call: TRBJ2-1; d_call: NA; v_call: TRBV20-1; clone_size: NA; cdr3_aa: CSGHLGAEQFF; cdr3_nt: TGCAGTGGTCATCTCGGGGCTGAGCAGTTCTTC
j_call: TRBJ1-5; d_call: NA; v_call: TRBV7-8; clone_size: few; cdr3_aa: CASSFGGANNQPQHF; cdr3_nt: TGTGCCAGCAGCTTCGGGGGCGCAAATAATCAGCCCCAGCATTTT
j_call: TRBJ2-3; d_call: TRBD2; v_call: TRBV20-1; clone_size: NA; cdr3_aa: CSAGPGLAPTDTQYF; cdr3_nt: TGCAGTGCAGGCCCGGGACTAGCCCCCACAGATACGCAGTATTTT
j_call: TRBJ2-1; d_call: TRBD2; v_call: TRBV19; clone_size: few; cdr3_aa: CASSKRASGSAHEQFF; cdr3_nt: TGTGCCAGTAGTAAGAGGGCTAGCGGGAGCGCCCATGAGCAGTTCTTC
j_call: TRBJ2-1; d_call: NA; v_call: TRBV11-2; clone_size: NA; cdr3_aa: CASRLWSSAGTYNEQFF; cdr3_nt: TGTGCCAGCAGGCTCTGGAGCAGTGCGGGTACCTACAATGAGCAGTTCTTC
j_call: TRBJ2-5; d_call: NA; v_call: TRBV7-8; clone_size: few; cdr3_aa: CASSLPDNQETQYF; cdr3_nt: TGTGCCAGCAGCTTACCCGACAACCAAGAGACCCAGTACTTC